One sample yielded the 22 T cell receptor beta chains listed below, sequenced in a study of OX40 agonist ivuxolimab in advanced cancers. The assay was immunoSEQ multiplex PCR, and TCRdb's table has in-frame clones only and misses some. This sample has 50,000 to 70,000 clones, with 80% to 90% found just once. The specimen comprised CD4+ or CD8+ T cells sorted from blood, sampled in a trial of the OX40 agonist ivuxolimab. The receptors here all came from an adult with an advanced solid tumor such as melanoma, head and neck, liver or kidney cancer.

The J gene is TRBJ2-3, the V gene TRBV27; 12 bases are shared with TRBD2. This CDR3 spans 17 amino acids. J was trimmed by 5 bases and V by 4 bases; bases with no gene match: 10. The germline V gene encodes CDR1 MNHEY and CDR2 SMNVEV (reference sequence). CDR3: CASSSAILAGGQDTQYF. In nucleotides, the CDR3 is TGTGCCAGCAGTTCAGCGATACTAGCGGGAGGTCAAGATACGCAGTATTTT.

The chain uses TRBV27 and TRBJ2-1; D call uncertain. Trimming removed 2 bases at V and 8 bases at J, with 10 bases between. Per germline, CDR1 MNHEY and CDR2 SMNVEV (reference sequence). This CDR3 spans 13 amino acids. The CDR3 region is CASSLNSLDEQFF. As DNA, the CDR3 is TGTGCCAGCAGTTTAAATTCGCTGGATGAGCAGTTCTTC.

The gene calls are TRBV19 and TRBJ1-2, with D possibly being TRBD1 (6 bases). V lost 7 bases, J lost 6 bases, and 15 bases lay in between. CDR1 is LNHDA and CDR2 is SQIVND in the germline V gene (reference sequence). The CDR3 is 13 residues long. The CDR3 region is CASTFGGADGYTF. In DNA, the CDR3 is TGTGCCAGTACATTCGGGGGCGCCGATGGCTACACCTTC.

The rearrangement joins TRBV27 to TRBJ1-2; 8 bases line up with TRBD1. CDR1 and CDR2 from the germline V gene are MNHEY and SMNVEV (reference sequence). The CDR3 runs 14 residues. J was trimmed by 3 bases and V by 7 bases; bases with no gene match: 7. The CDR3 nucleotides are TGTGCCAGCACTCCCAGGGGGCAGGACTATGGCTACACCTTC. Translating gives CASTPRGQDYGYTF.

The chain is built from TRBV7-9 and TRBJ2-7; D is uncertain. CDR3 size: 15 residues. V lost 2 bases, J lost 3 bases, and 14 bases lay in between. Germline V gene data show CDR1 as SEHNR and CDR2 as FQNEAQ (reference sequence). The CDR3 coding sequence is TGTGCCAGCAGCTTAAAATCGGTCAGTTTCTACGAGCAGTACTTC. Protein product: CASSLKSVSFYEQYF. Drawing the rest from reference TRBV7-9 and TRBJ2-7, the complete variable domain is DTGVSQNPRHKITKRGQNVTFRCDPISEHNRLYWYRQTLGQGPEFLTYFQNEAQLEKSRLLSDRFSAERPKGSFSTLEIQRTEQGDSAMYLCASSLKSVSFYEQYFGPGTRLTVT.

The chain has TRBV2 and TRBJ1-5, with D unclear. The CDR3 totals 12 residues. Germline loops: CDR1 SNHLY, CDR2 FYNNEI. Trimming took off 4 bases at V and 4 bases at J, with 5 bases between the two ends. The CDR3 DNA reads as TGTGCCAGCAGTGGTGGGAATCAGCCCCAGCATTTT. Its translation is CASSGGNQPQHF.

This clone was observed a single time. This chain joins TRBV27 and TRBJ2-3; maybe TRBD2 (5 bases). V was trimmed by 5 bases and J by 4 bases, leaving 13 bases between them. The CDR3 is made up of 14 amino acids. Germline lookup yields CDR1 MNHEY and CDR2 SMNVEV (reference sequence). The CDR3 DNA is TGTGCCAGCAGTGTACGAGGGCGCGCAGATACGCAGTATTTT. It specifies CASSVRGRADTQYF.

The chain uses TRBV7-8 and TRBJ2-3; D perhaps matches TRBD2 (6 bases). The CDR3 totals 14 residues. V was trimmed by 5 bases and J by 1 base, leaving 10 bases between them. CDR1 and CDR2 from the germline V gene are SGHVS and FQNEAQ. The CDR3 DNA reads TGTGCCAGCAGCCATAGCGGAGGCACAGATACGCAGTATTTT. Translated: CASSHSGGTDTQYF.

The rearrangement joins TRBV5-6 to TRBJ1-1, with a possible D match to TRBD1 (6 bases). The CDR3 sequence is 14 residues long. The germline CDR1 and CDR2 sequences are SGHDT and YYEEEE. The ends were cut back, 4 bases at V and 4 bases at J, with 14 bases in the middle. CDR3 nucleotides: TGTGCCAGCAGCGAGGGACACCCGGGCACTGAAGCTTTCTTT. This translates into CASSEGHPGTEAFF.

This chain links TRBV27 with TRBJ1-5; possible D gene TRBD1, 6 bases. V was shortened by 1 base and J by 5 bases, with 12 bases between the two germline ends. Germline V CDR1 and CDR2: MNHEY, SMNVEV (reference sequence). CDR3 length: 15 residues. DNA for the CDR3: TGTGCCAGCAGTTTATGGTCAGGGGACGATCAGCCCCAGCATTTT. Amino acids: CASSLWSGDDQPQHF.

The chain combines TRBV6-1 with TRBJ2-7; maybe TRBD1 (6 bases). With 8 bases removed from V and 3 bases from J, the gap between germline ends came to 11 bases. CDR1 and CDR2 from the germline V gene are MNHNS and SASEGT. This CDR3 is built from 12 residues. DNA of the CDR3: TGTGCCAGCGAGGGGGACGGCTACGAGCAGTACTTC. This translates into CASEGDGYEQYF.

V usage is TRBV27 and J usage is TRBJ1-5; no firm D call. Germline values: CDR1 MNHEY, CDR2 SMNVEV (reference sequence). There are 15 residues in the CDR3. The V end lost 5 bases, the J end lost 0 bases, and 11 bases lay between the germline ends. The CDR3 DNA is TGTGCCAGCAGTATCGGACGGTATAGCAATCAGCCCCAGCATTTT. Translated: CASSIGRYSNQPQHF.

This clone was seen only a few times. The chain employs TRBV25-1 and TRBJ2-2, with 8 bases aligning to TRBD2. Unmatched junction bases numbered 7, after V lost 7 bases and J lost 3 bases. Germline V gene lookup returns CDR1 MGHDK and CDR2 SYGVNS. CDR3 length: 15 residues. The CDR3 DNA reads TGTGCCAGCACCTCCGGGACTAGGGACACCGGGGAGCTGTTTTTT. This sequence encodes CASTSGTRDTGELFF.

This chain joins TRBV7-3 and TRBJ2-1, with TRBD2 matching 12 bases. The CDR3 is made up of 15 amino acids. V was clipped by 5 bases and J by 7 bases; unmatched bases: 6. Germline assignment: CDR1 SGHTA and CDR2 FQGTGA. DNA for the CDR3: TGTGCCAGCAGCCTGGGACTAGCGGGCCCTAATGAGCAGTTCTTC. As protein: CASSLGLAGPNEQFF.

The CDR3 spells CASSENTGTPDTYEQYF. The CDR3, as DNA: TGTGCCAGCAGCGAGAACACCGGGACCCCGGACACCTACGAGCAGTACTTC. The rearrangement joins TRBV9 to TRBJ2-7; possibly TRBD1 or TRBD2 for D (5 bases each). Deletions cut 3 bases from V and 2 bases from J, with 21 bases between. The CDR3 length is 17 residues. Germline CDR1 and CDR2: SGDLS and YYNGEE.

This rearrangement joins TRBV18 to TRBJ2-7, with a weak D call TRBD1 (5 bases). Trimming took 3 bases from V and 3 from J, leaving 18 bases between them. CDR1 and CDR2 (germline): KGHSH, LQKENI. The CDR3 consists of 16 residues. The CDR3: CASSPTDSSKDYEQYF. The CDR3 DNA sequence: TGTGCCAGCTCACCGACAGACAGCAGCAAAGACTACGAGCAGTACTTC.

V is TRBV7-7 and J is TRBJ2-2, with D unclear. Germline V gene data show CDR1 as SSHAT and CDR2 as FNYEAQ (reference sequence). The CDR3 runs to 14 residues. V lost 5 bases to trimming and J lost 4 bases, with 11 bases between them. For the CDR3, the DNA is TGTGCCAGCAGCGAAGGACGGCTCACCGGGGAGCTGTTTTTT. It translates to CASSEGRLTGELFF.

In this sample, this clone turned up once. This chain connects TRBV7-8 to TRBJ2-3; possibly TRBD2 for D (7 bases). V gave up 1 base and J gave up 0 bases, with 11 bases separating them. Germline CDR1 and CDR2: SGHVS and FQNEAQ. The CDR3 totals 16 residues. The CDR3 nucleotides read TGTGCCAGCAGCTTAGTTGCGGGGGCTAGCACAGATACGCAGTATTTT. Protein product: CASSLVAGASTDTQYF.

The chain combines TRBV5-5 with TRBJ1-2; D possibly corresponds to TRBD1 (5 bases). The germline V gene has CDR1 SGHKS and CDR2 YYEKEE (reference sequence). Trimming removed 2 bases at V and 4 bases at J, with 27 bases between. The CDR3 has 19 amino acids. DNA of the CDR3: TGTGCCAGCAGCTTTTGGGATGGCAGGGAAGCGCAGATTTCCTATGGCTACACCTTC. Translation gives CASSFWDGREAQISYGYTF. The full variable domain, its missing parts supplied by reference TRBV5-5 and TRBJ1-2, is DAGVTQSPTHLIKTRGQQVTLRCSPISGHKSVSWYQQVLGQGPQFIFQYYEKEERGRGNFPDRFSARQFPNYSSELNVNALLLGDSALYLCASSFWDGREAQISYGYTFGSGTRLTVV.

The chain combines TRBV5-8 with TRBJ1-1; D possibly corresponds to TRBD1 (6 bases). Germline CDR1 reads SGHTS; CDR2 reads YDEGEE. The CDR3 contains 15 residues. The V and J ends lost 1 base and 4 bases respectively, with 14 bases between them. CDR3 sequence (DNA): TGTGCCAGCAGCTTGCGGTACAGGGCCTTCACTGAAGCTTTCTTT. Translating it yields CASSLRYRAFTEAFF.

The V gene is TRBV13, the J gene TRBJ2-7; D gene uncertain. Trimming removed 6 bases from V and 1 base from J, with 10 bases in between. Germline CDR1 is PRHDT and CDR2 is FYEKMQ (reference sequence). The CDR3 totals 13 residues. The CDR3 nucleotides are TGTGCCAGCAGGGTTTTAGGGTCCTACGAGCAGTACTTC. Its protein is CASRVLGSYEQYF.

V and J are TRBV2 and TRBJ2-1; D might be TRBD2 (5 bases). Trimming shortened V by 5 bases and J by 0 bases, and 8 bases separated the two germline ends. The CDR3 runs 14 residues. Germline-derived CDR1 and CDR2 are SNHLY and FYNNEI. The CDR3 reads CASSRDSSYNEQFF. The CDR3 nucleotides read TGTGCCAGCAGTCGGGATAGCTCCTACAATGAGCAGTTCTTC.